The 8 T cell receptor beta chains given below trace back to one sample, sequenced in a study of blood T cells in healthy people across ages. Using a J-beta primer mix together with a sample-barcoded 5' primer, a second PCR was run for 7 to 11 cycles. MiXCR, run by TCRdb on the 5' RACE reads, gives a single entry per CDR3 protein. The sample shows approximately 600,000 distinct CDR3 sequences, approximately 59% of them seen only once. Sequencing input: blood. The receptors here all came from a man in his fifties or sixties in good health.

This chain uses TRBV12-3 or TRBV12-4 with TRBJ2-7; 12 bases are a match to TRBD2. This CDR3 contains 18 residues. J was trimmed by 0 bases and V by 0 bases; bases with no gene match: 6. The CDR3 DNA follows: TGTGCCAGCAGTTTAGCGACGTCTAGCGGGGGGGCCTCCTACGAGCAGTACTTC. It codes for CASSLATSSGGASYEQYF.

By its share, this clonotype is large (0.1 to 1%). V usage is TRBV5-1 and J usage is TRBJ1-5; no clear D gene. This CDR3 spans 12 amino acids. From germline, CDR1 is SGHRS and CDR2 YFSETQ. V was cut by 4 bases and J by 4 bases, with 6 bases left in between. The CDR3: CASSLPNQPQHF. CDR3 coding DNA: TGCGCCAGCAGCCTACCTAATCAGCCCCAGCATTTT.

The gene calls are TRBV7-8 and TRBJ1-3, with 7 positions matching TRBD1. The CDR3 is 14 residues long. Germline CDR1 reads SGHVS; CDR2 reads FQNEAQ. With 3 bases clipped from V and 4 bases from J, the junction kept 3 bases outside the gene matches. The CDR3 sequence is CASSFLRGGNTIYF. Written as DNA, the CDR3 is TGTGCCAGCAGCTTTCTCAGGGGGGGAAACACCATATATTTT.

This clonotype was seen only a few times. CDR3 nucleotides: TGTGCCAGCAGTTACTCGACTAGCGCTTCCTACGAGCAGTACTTC. Translation: CASSYSTSASYEQYF. The J gene is TRBJ2-7, the V gene TRBV6-2 or TRBV6-3, with 8 bases aligning to TRBD2. CDR1 and CDR2 (germline): MNHEY, SVGEGT. CDR3 size: 15 residues. The trim removed 0 bases at V and 1 base at J, leaving 2 bases unmatched.

V usage is TRBV5-1 and J usage is TRBJ2-1; 12 bases match TRBD1. Germline V gives CDR1 SGHRS, CDR2 YFSETQ. CDR3 length: 17 amino acids. Trimming removed 1 base from V and 6 bases from J; junction bases left unmatched: 8. The CDR3 region has the DNA TGCGCCAGCAGCTTGTACCCGGGACAGGGGGCGCTCAATGAGCAGTTCTTC. It codes for CASSLYPGQGALNEQFF.

This chain connects TRBV29-1 to TRBJ1-1; possible D gene TRBD1, 5 bases. There are 14 residues in the CDR3. With 3 bases removed from V and 0 bases from J, the gap between germline ends came to 11 bases. Per germline, CDR1 SQVTM and CDR2 ANQGSEA. CDR3: CSVEAGGVNTEAFF. CDR3 DNA sequence: TGCAGCGTTGAGGCAGGAGGGGTGAACACTGAAGCTTTCTTT.

This clonotype has more than one count but fewer than ten. The chain couples TRBV5-1 to TRBJ1-1; a weak D match, TRBD1 (5 bases). The CDR3 runs to 13 residues. Germline CDR1 is SGHRS and CDR2 is YFSETQ. The V end was cut by 5 bases, the J end by 3 bases, with 11 bases between. CDR3 nucleotides: TGCGCCAGCAGGGCCGGAGGGGACACTGAAGCTTTCTTT. This gives the protein CASRAGGDTEAFF.

The chain carries TRBV12-3 or TRBV12-4 and TRBJ2-1; D is possibly TRBD2 (6 bases). Trimming shortened V by 0 bases and J by 4 bases, and 13 bases separated the two germline ends. The CDR3 is made up of 16 amino acids. CDR3 sequence: CASSLARRVGYNEQFF. CDR3 nucleotide sequence: TGTGCCAGCAGTTTAGCGCGGAGGGTAGGATACAATGAGCAGTTCTTC.